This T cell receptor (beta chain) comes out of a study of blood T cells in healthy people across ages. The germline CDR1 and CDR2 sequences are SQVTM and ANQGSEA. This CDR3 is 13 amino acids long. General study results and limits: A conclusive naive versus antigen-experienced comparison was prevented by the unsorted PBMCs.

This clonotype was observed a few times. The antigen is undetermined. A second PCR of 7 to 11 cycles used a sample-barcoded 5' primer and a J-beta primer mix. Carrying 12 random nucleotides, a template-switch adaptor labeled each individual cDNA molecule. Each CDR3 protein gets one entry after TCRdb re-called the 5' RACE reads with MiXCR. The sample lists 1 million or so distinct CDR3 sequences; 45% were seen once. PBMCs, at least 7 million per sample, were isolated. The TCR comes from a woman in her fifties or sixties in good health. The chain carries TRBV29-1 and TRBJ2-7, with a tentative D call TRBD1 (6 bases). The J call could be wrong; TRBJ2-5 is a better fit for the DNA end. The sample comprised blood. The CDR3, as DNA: TGCAGCGTTAGGGTTGGGCAGGGGGAGACCCAGTACTTC. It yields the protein CSVRVGQGETQYF.